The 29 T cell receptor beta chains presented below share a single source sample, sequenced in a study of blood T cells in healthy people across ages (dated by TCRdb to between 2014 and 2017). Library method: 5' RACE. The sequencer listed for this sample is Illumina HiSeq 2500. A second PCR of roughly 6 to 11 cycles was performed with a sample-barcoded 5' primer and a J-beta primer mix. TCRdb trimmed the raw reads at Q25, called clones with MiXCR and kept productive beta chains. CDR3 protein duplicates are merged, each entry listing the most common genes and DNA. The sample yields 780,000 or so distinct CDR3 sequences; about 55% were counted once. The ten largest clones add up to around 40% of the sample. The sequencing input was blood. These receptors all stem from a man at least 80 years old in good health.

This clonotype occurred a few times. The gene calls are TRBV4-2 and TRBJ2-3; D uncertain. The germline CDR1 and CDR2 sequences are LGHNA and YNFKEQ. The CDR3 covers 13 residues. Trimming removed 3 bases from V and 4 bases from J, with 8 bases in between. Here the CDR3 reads CASSQAASDTQYF. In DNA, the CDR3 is TGTGCCAGCAGCCAGGCGGCATCAGATACGCAGTATTTT.

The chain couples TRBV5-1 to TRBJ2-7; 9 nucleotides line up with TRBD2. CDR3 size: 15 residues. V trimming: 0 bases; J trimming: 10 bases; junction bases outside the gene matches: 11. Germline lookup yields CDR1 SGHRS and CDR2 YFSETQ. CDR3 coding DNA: TGCGCCAGCAGCTTGGGTAGCGGGGGTAAAGAGACTCAGTACTTC. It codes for CASSLGSGGKETQYF. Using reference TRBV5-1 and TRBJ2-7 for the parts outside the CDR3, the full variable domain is KAGVTQTPRYLIKTRGQQVTLSCSPISGHRSVSWYQQTPGQGLQFLFEYFSETQRNKGNFPGRFSGRQFSNSRSEMNVSTLELGDSALYLCASSLGSGGKETQYFGPGTRLTVT.

CDR3 sequence reads: CSVGGEDTTPHNEQFF. DNA for the CDR3: TGCAGCGTCGGAGGGGAGGACACAACCCCTCACAATGAGCAGTTCTTC. The chain couples TRBV29-1 to TRBJ2-1; possibly TRBD2 for D (6 bases). Looked up from germline, CDR1 is SQVTM and CDR2 is ANQGSEA. This CDR3 spans 16 amino acids. Trimming took off 6 bases at V and 5 bases at J, with 23 bases between the two ends.

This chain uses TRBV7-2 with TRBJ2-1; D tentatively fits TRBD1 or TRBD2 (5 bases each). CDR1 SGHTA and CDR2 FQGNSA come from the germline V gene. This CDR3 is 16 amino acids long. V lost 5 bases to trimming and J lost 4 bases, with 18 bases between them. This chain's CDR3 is CASSPRFARGYNEQFF. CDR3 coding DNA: TGTGCCAGCAGCCCCCGCTTTGCGAGGGGTTACAATGAGCAGTTCTTC.

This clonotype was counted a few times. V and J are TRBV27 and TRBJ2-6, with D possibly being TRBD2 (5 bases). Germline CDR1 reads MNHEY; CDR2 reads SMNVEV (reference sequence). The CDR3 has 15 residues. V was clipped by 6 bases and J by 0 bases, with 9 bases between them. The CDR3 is CASSNGDSGANVLTF. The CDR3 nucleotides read TGTGCCAGCAGCAACGGGGACTCTGGGGCCAACGTCCTGACTTTC.

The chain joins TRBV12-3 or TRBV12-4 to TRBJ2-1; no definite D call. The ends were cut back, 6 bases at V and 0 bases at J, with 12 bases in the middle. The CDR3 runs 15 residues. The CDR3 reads CASSRTMVSYNEQFF. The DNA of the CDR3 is TGTGCCAGCAGCCGGACGATGGTCTCCTACAATGAGCAGTTCTTC.

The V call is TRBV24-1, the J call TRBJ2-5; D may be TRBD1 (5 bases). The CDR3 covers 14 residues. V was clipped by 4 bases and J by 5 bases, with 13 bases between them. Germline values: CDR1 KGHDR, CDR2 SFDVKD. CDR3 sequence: CATSDPRQLETQYF. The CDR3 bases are TGTGCCACCAGTGACCCCCGACAGTTGGAGACCCAGTACTTC.

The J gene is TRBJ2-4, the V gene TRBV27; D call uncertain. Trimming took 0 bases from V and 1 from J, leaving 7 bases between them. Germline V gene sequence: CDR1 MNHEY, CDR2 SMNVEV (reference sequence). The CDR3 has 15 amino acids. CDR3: CASSLSRLAKNIQYF. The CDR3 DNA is TGTGCCAGCAGTTTATCGCGGCTGGCCAAAAACATTCAGTACTTC.

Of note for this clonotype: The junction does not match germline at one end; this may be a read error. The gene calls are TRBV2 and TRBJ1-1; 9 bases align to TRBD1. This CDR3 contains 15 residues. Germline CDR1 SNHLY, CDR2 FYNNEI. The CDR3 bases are TGTGCCAGCAGAAACAGGGGGCTAGGGAACGCTGAAGCTTTCTTT. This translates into CASRNRGLGNAEAFF.

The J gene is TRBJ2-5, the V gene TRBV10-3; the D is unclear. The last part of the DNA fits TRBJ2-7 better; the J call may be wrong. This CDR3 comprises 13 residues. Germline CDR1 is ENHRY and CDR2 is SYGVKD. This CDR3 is CAPTRIAGYEQYF. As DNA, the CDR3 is TGTGCCCCCACACGGATAGCCGGCTACGAGCAGTACTTC.

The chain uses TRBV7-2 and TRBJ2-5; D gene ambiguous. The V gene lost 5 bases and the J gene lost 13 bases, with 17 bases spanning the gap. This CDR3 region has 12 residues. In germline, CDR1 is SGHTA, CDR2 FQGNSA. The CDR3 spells CASSDRTGQRYF. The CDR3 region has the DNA TGTGCCAGCAGCGACCGGACGGGCCAAAGGTACTTC.

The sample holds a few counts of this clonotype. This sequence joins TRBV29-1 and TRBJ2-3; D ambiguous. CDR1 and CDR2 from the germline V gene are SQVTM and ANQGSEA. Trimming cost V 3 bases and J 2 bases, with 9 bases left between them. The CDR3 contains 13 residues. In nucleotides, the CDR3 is TGCAGCGTTGATGTAGACAACACAGATACGCAGTATTTT. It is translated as CSVDVDNTDTQYF.

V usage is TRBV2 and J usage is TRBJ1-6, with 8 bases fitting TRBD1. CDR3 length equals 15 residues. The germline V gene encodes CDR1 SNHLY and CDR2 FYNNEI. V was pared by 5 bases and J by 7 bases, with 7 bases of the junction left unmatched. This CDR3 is CASSPTGDRNSPLHF. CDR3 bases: TGTGCCAGCAGTCCGACAGGGGATAGGAATTCACCCCTCCACTTT.

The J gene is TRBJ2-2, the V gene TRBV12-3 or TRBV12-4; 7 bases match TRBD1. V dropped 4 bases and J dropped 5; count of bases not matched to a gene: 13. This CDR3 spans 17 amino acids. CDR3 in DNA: TGTGCCAGCAGTTCGGGACAGATACTTCGTAGGACCGGGGAGCTGTTTTTT. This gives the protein CASSSGQILRRTGELFF.

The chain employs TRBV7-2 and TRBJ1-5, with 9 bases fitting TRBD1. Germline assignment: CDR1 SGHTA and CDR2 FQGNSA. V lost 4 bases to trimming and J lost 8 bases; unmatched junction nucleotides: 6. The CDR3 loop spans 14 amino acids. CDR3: CASSWGTGREPQHF. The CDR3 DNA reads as TGTGCCAGCAGCTGGGGGACAGGGAGGGAGCCCCAGCATTTT.

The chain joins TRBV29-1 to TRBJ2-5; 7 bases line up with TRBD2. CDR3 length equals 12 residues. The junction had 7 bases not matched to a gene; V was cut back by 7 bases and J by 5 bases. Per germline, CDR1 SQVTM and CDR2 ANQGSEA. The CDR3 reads CSAGGGFETQYF. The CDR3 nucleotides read TGCAGCGCGGGGGGTGGGTTTGAGACCCAGTACTTC.

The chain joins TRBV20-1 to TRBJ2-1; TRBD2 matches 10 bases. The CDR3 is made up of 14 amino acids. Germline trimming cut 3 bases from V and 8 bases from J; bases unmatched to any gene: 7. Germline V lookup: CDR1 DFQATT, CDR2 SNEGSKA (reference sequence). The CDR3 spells CSASASGSVHEQFF. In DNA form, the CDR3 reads TGCAGTGCTAGTGCTAGCGGGAGCGTCCATGAGCAGTTCTTC.

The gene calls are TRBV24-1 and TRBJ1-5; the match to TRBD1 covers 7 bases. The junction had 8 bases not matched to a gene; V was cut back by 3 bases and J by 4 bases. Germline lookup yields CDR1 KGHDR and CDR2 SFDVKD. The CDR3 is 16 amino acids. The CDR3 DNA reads TGTGCCACCAGTGATGCCCGGGACAGTGATAATCAGCCCCAGCATTTT. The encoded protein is CATSDARDSDNQPQHF.

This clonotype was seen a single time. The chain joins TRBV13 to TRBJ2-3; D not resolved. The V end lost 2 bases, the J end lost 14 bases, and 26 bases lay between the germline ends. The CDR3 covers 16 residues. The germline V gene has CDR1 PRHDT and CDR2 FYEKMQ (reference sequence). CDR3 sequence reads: CASSLSTLAVHRYAYF. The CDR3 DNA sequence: TGTGCCAGCAGCTTAAGTACTCTGGCGGTACACAGATACGCGTATTTT.

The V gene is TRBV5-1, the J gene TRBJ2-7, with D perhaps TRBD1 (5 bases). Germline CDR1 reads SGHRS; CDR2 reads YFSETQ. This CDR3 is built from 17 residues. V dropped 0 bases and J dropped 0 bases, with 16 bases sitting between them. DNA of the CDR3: TGCGCCAGCAGCTTGGCCTCGACAGCACAAAGCTCCTACGAGCAGTACTTC. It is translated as CASSLASTAQSSYEQYF.

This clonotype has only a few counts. CDR3 bases: TGTGCCAGCAGCCCAGCTAGCGGGAACCCCTACGAGCAGTACTTC. Its protein is CASSPASGNPYEQYF. The genes are TRBV7-3 and TRBJ2-7, with 9 bases identical to TRBD2. The trim removed 5 bases at V and 2 bases at J, leaving 7 bases unmatched. CDR1 SGHTA and CDR2 FQGTGA come from the germline V gene. This CDR3 is built from 15 residues.

As DNA, the CDR3 is TGCAGTGCTCCGCGCCAAGCCCAGTACTTC. It yields the protein CSAPRQAQYF. The chain recombines TRBV20-1 with TRBJ2-5; D is unresolved. The CDR3 is made up of 10 amino acids. Germline CDR1 DFQATT, CDR2 SNEGSKA (reference sequence). V was trimmed by 5 bases and J by 9 bases, leaving 10 bases between them.

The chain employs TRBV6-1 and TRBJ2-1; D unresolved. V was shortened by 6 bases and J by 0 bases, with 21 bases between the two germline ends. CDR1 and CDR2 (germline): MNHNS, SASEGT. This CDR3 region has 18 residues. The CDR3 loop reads CASRGWSHGPSSYNEQFF. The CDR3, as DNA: TGTGCCAGCAGGGGATGGTCCCATGGCCCGAGCTCCTACAATGAGCAGTTCTTC.

The CDR3 sequence is CASSYSTGRRNTEAFF. CDR3 DNA sequence: TGTGCCAGCAGTTACTCGACAGGACGGAGGAACACTGAAGCTTTCTTT. The chain combines TRBV6-5 with TRBJ1-1; possible D gene TRBD1, 6 bases. This CDR3 spans 16 amino acids. The V end lost 0 bases, the J end lost 1 base, and 12 bases lay between the germline ends. The germline V gene encodes CDR1 MNHEY and CDR2 SVGAGI.

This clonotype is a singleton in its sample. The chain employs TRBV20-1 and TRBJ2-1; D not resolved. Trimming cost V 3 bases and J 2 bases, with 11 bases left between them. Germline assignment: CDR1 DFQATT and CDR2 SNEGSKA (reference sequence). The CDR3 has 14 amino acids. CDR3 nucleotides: TGCAGTGCTAGTAACGCCGACACCTACAATGAGCAGTTCTTC. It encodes CSASNADTYNEQFF.

The CDR3 protein is CASRPMRKDTQYF. In DNA, the CDR3 is TGTGCCAGCAGGCCCATGAGGAAAGATACGCAGTATTTT. The V gene is TRBV9, the J gene TRBJ2-3; D is uncertain. Germline V gives CDR1 SGDLS, CDR2 YYNGEE. The CDR3 extends over 13 amino acids. Trimming stripped 5 bases from V and 5 bases from J, with 12 bases between.

CDR3 coding DNA: TGCAGTGGACAGGTTTACACCGGGGAGCTGTTTTTT. Encoded protein: CSGQVYTGELFF. The gene calls are TRBV29-1 and TRBJ2-2; TRBD1 matches at 7 bases. The length of the CDR3 is 12 residues. Germline values: CDR1 SQVTM, CDR2 ANQGSEA.

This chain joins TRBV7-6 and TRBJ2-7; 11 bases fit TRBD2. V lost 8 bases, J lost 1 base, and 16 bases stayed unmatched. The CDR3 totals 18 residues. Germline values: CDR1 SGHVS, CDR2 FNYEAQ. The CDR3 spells CASGSSGLAEKGSYEQYF. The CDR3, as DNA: TGTGCCAGCGGTTCCTCGGGACTAGCGGAAAAGGGGTCCTACGAGCAGTACTTC.

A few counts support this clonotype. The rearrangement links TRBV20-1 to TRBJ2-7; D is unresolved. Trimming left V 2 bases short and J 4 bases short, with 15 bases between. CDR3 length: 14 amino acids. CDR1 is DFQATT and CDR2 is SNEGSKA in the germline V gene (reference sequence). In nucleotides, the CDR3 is TGCAGTGCTAGACTGTCGAATCGTGGGTACGAGCAGTACTTC. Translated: CSARLSNRGYEQYF.